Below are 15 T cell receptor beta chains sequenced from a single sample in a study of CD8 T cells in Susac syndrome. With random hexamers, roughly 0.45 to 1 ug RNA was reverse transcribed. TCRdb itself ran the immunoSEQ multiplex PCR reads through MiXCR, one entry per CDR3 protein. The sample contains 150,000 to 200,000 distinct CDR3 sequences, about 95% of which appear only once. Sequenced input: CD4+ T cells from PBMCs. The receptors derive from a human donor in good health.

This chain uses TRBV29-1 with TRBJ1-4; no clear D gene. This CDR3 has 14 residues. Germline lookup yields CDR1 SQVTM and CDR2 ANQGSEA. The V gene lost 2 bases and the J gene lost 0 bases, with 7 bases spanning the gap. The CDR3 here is CSVEISATNEKLFF. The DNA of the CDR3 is TGCAGCGTTGAAATTTCAGCAACTAATGAAAAACTGTTTTTT.

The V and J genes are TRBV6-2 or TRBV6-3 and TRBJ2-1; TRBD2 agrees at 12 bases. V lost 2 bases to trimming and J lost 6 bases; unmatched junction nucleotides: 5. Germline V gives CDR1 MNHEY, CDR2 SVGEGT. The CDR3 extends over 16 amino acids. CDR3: CASSYALAGGRNEQFF. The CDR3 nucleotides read TGTGCCAGCAGTTACGCTCTAGCGGGGGGGCGCAATGAGCAGTTCTTC.

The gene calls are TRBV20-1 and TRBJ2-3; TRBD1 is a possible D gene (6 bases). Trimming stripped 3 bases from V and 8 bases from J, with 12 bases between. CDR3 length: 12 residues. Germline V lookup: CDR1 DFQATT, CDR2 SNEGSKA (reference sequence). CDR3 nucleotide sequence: TGCAGTGCTAGGAAACAGGACAGTACGCAGTATTTT. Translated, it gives CSARKQDSTQYF.

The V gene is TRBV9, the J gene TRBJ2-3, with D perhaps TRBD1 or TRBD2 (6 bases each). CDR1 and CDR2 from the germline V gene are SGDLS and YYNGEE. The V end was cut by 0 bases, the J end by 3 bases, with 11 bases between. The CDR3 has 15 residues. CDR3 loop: CASSVGGAITDTQYF. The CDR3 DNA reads TGTGCCAGCAGCGTAGGGGGGGCCATAACAGATACGCAGTATTTT. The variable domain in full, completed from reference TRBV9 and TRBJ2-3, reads DSGVTQTPKHLITATGQRVTLRCSPRSGDLSVYWYQQSLDQGLQFLIQYYNGEERAKGNILERFSAQQFPDLHSELNLSSLELGDSALYFCASSVGGAITDTQYFGPGTRLTVL.

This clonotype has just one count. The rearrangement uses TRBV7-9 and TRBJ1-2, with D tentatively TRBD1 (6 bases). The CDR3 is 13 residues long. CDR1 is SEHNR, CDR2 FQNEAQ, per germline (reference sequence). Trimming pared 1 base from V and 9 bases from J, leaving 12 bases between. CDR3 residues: CASSLDGQNSYTF. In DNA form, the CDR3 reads TGTGCCAGCAGCTTAGATGGACAGAATAGCTACACCTTC.

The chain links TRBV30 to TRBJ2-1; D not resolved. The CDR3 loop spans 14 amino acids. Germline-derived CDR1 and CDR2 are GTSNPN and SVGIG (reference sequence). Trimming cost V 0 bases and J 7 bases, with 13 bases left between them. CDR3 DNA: TGTGCCTGGAGTGTACTACTGGGAAGGAATGAGCAGTTCTTC. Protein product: CAWSVLLGRNEQFF.

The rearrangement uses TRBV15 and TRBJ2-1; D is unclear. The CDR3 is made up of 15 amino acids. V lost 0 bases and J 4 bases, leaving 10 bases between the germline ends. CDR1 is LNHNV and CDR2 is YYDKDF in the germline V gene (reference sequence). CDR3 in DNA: TGTGCCACCAGCAGAGATGTGGGAATGTACAATGAGCAGTTCTTC. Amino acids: CATSRDVGMYNEQFF.

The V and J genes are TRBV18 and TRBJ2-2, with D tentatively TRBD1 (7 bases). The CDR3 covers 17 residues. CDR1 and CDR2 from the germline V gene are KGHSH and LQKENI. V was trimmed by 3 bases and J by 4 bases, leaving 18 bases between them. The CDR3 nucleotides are TGTGCCAGCTCACCGCTACAGGGGAGGCGGACCACCGGGGAGCTGTTTTTT. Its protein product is CASSPLQGRRTTGELFF.

The CDR3 reads CATSRGAGGFSYEQYF. CDR3 sequence (DNA): TGTGCCACCAGCAGAGGGGCAGGGGGCTTTTCCTACGAGCAGTACTTC. The chain recombines TRBV15 with TRBJ2-7, with 8 bases that match TRBD1. This CDR3 has 16 residues. V dropped 1 base and J dropped 1; count of bases not matched to a gene: 6. The germline V gene has CDR1 LNHNV and CDR2 YYDKDF (reference sequence).

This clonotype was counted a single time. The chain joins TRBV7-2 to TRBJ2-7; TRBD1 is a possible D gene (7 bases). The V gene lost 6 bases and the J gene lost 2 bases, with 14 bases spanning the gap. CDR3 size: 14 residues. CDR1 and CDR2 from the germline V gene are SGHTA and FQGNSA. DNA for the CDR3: TGTGCCAGCAGATCAGGGGGGCCACCCTACGAGCAGTACTTC. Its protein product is CASRSGGPPYEQYF.

The CDR3 loop is CASSVLPGTAYGYTF. CDR3 DNA: TGTGCCAGCAGCGTTCTCCCCGGGACAGCCTATGGCTACACCTTC. V usage is TRBV9 and J usage is TRBJ1-2; TRBD1 matches at 7 bases. Germline-derived CDR1 and CDR2 are SGDLS and YYNGEE. The CDR3 has 15 residues. The V and J ends lost 2 bases and 4 bases, in that order; junction bases with no gene match: 8.

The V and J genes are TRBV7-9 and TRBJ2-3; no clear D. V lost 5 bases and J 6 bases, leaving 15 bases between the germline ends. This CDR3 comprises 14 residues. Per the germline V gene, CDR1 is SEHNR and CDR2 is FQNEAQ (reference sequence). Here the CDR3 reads CASSQDWHGDTQYF. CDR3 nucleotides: TGTGCCAGCAGCCAAGACTGGCACGGGGATACGCAGTATTTT.

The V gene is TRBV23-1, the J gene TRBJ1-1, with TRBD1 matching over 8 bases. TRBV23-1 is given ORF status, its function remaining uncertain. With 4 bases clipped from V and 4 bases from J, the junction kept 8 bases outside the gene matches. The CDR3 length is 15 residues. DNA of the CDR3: TGCGCCAGCAGTCTGCCCAGGGGGCAGGCCACTGAAGCTTTCTTT. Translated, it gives CASSLPRGQATEAFF.

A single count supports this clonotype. CDR3 nucleotide sequence: TGTGCCAGCAGCTTAGGGGACAGGGCCTATGGCTACACCTTC. Its translation is CASSLGDRAYGYTF. The chain employs TRBV7-9 and TRBJ1-2; 9 nucleotides line up with TRBD1. The germline V gene encodes CDR1 SEHNR and CDR2 FQNEAQ (reference sequence). CDR3 length: 14 amino acids. The ends lost 1 base at V and 4 bases at J; junction bases unmatched: 1.

The CDR3 protein is CASSPGQGTYEQYF. CDR3 DNA sequence: TGTGCCAGCAGTCCGGGACAGGGGACCTACGAGCAGTACTTC. The chain employs TRBV6-2 or TRBV6-3 and TRBJ2-7, with TRBD1 matching over 10 bases. Germline CDR1 reads MNHEY; CDR2 reads SVGEGT. This CDR3 contains 14 residues. J gave up 2 bases and V 5 bases, and 3 bases lay outside the gene matches.